A single sample is the source of the 26 T cell receptor beta chains below, sequenced in a study of blood T cell repertoires in COVID-19. Profiling relied on immunoSEQ multiplex PCR, and the TCRdb table lists in-frame clones only, not all of them. The table lists 300,000 or so clones, more than 90% of them singletons. The specimen was PBMCs or T cells enriched from blood (not recorded which). Receptors were obtained from a man between 60 and 75 years old who had recovered from COVID-19.

This chain links TRBV24-1 with TRBJ2-5; 9 nucleotides agree with TRBD1. From germline, CDR1 is KGHDR and CDR2 SFDVKD. V shed 5 bases, J shed 7 bases, and the junction held 13 bases outside the gene matches. The CDR3 extends over 16 amino acids. DNA of the CDR3: TGTGCCACCAGTGTTGGTGGGACAGGGATCGTTGGGACCCAGTACTTC. This encodes CATSVGGTGIVGTQYF.

The V call is TRBV15, the J call TRBJ2-5, with 10 bases fitting TRBD2. Germline V gene lookup returns CDR1 LNHNV and CDR2 YYDKDF (reference sequence). The CDR3 loop spans 17 amino acids. Trimming cost V 3 bases and J 2 bases; bases outside gene matches: 9. In DNA form, the CDR3 reads TGTGCCACCAGCAGGGATTTTGGACTAGCGGTGCAAGAGACCCAGTACTTC. It is translated as CATSRDFGLAVQETQYF.

This chain uses TRBV29-1 with TRBJ1-5; 12 bases agree with TRBD1. V was pared by 0 bases and J by 6 bases, with 3 bases of the junction left unmatched. Germline V gene data show CDR1 as SQVTM and CDR2 as ANQGSEA. The CDR3 runs 15 residues. In DNA, the CDR3 is TGCAGCGTTGAAGAAGGGACAGGGGGCCTTCAGCCCCAGCATTTT. It translates to CSVEEGTGGLQPQHF.

The chain carries TRBV11-2 and TRBJ2-7; no clear D. From germline, CDR1 is SGHAT and CDR2 FQNNGV. This CDR3 contains 13 residues. V was pared by 3 bases and J by 2 bases, with 8 bases between. CDR3 residues: CASSLTETYEQYF. The CDR3 DNA reads TGTGCCAGCAGCTTGACTGAAACCTACGAGCAGTACTTC.

This chain links TRBV6-5 with TRBJ2-3, with D perhaps TRBD1 (6 bases). Germline V CDR1 and CDR2: MNHEY, SVGAGI. This CDR3 region has 16 residues. Trimming left V 2 bases short and J 0 bases short, with 12 bases between. The CDR3 protein is CASSYEGGISTDTQYF. The CDR3 region has the DNA TGTGCCAGCAGTTACGAAGGGGGAATTAGCACAGATACGCAGTATTTT.

The J gene is TRBJ2-7, the V gene TRBV12-5, with 13 bases matching TRBD2. Germline V gives CDR1 LGHNT, CDR2 FRNRAP. The CDR3 runs 22 residues. After removal of 0 bases from V and 4 bases from J, the junction contained 21 bases not matched to a gene. DNA for the CDR3: TGTGCTAGTGGTTTGGTCCCACTCCCCCTACAAGGGACTAGCGGGAAGGTGTACGAGCAGTACTTC. This translates into CASGLVPLPLQGTSGKVYEQYF.

The rearrangement joins TRBV7-6 to TRBJ2-5; 9 bases are shared with TRBD1. This CDR3 spans 15 amino acids. In germline, CDR1 is SGHVS, CDR2 FNYEAQ. The V and J ends lost 0 bases and 3 bases, in that order; junction bases with no gene match: 2. The CDR3 DNA follows: TGTGCCAGCAGCTTAGCCGGGACAGGGAAAGAGACCCAGTACTTC. Protein sequence: CASSLAGTGKETQYF.

Worth noting for this clone: This sample also contains other DNA sequences that code for the same CDR3. The chain has TRBV9 and TRBJ2-5, with D maybe TRBD2 (5 bases). This CDR3 region has 13 residues. The germline gives CDR1 SGDLS, CDR2 YYNGEE. The V end lost 0 bases, the J end lost 2 bases, and 5 bases lay between the germline ends. This CDR3 is CASSVGGQETQYF. For the CDR3, the DNA is TGTGCCAGCAGCGTAGGAGGGCAAGAGACCCAGTACTTC.

The chain joins TRBV19 to TRBJ2-6, with 12 bases that match TRBD2. Germline CDR1 is LNHDA and CDR2 is SQIVND (reference sequence). V gave up 4 bases and J gave up 4 bases; unmatched junction bases: 5. CDR3 length: 17 residues. Here the CDR3 reads CASSRGLAGSGANVLTF. In DNA form, the CDR3 reads TGTGCCAGTAGTAGGGGACTAGCGGGTTCGGGGGCCAACGTCCTGACTTTC.

The genes are TRBV11-2 and TRBJ2-5; no reliable D call. The germline V and J ends were trimmed by 1 base and 1 base, with 7 bases remaining between them. This CDR3 has 14 residues. Germline V gene sequence: CDR1 SGHAT, CDR2 FQNNGV. The CDR3, as DNA: TGTGCCAGCAGCTTAGGAGCAGGCCAAGAGACCCAGTACTTC. Amino acids: CASSLGAGQETQYF. Combining the CDR3 with reference TRBV11-2 and TRBJ2-5 gives the whole variable domain EAGVAQSPRYKIIEKRQSVAFWCNPISGHATLYWYQQILGQGPKLLIQFQNNGVVDDSQLPKDRFSAERLKGVDSTLKIQPAKLEDSAVYLCASSLGAGQETQYFGPGTRLLVL.

This rearrangement joins TRBV27 to TRBJ2-1; 11 nucleotides align to TRBD2. Germline lookup yields CDR1 MNHEY and CDR2 SMNVEV (reference sequence). This CDR3 comprises 15 residues. The trim removed 5 bases at V and 5 bases at J, leaving 5 bases unmatched. CDR3 loop: CASSPGTSGDNEQFF. CDR3 bases: TGTGCCAGCAGTCCCGGGACTAGCGGCGACAATGAGCAGTTCTTC.

The chain carries TRBV4-1 and TRBJ2-7; the match to TRBD1 covers 10 bases. The V and J ends lost 4 bases and 3 bases, in that order; junction bases with no gene match: 6. This CDR3 is built from 15 residues. Germline-derived CDR1 and CDR2 are MGHRA and YSYEKL. The CDR3, as DNA: TGCGCCAGCAGCCTCCGACAGGGGGCCCGCTACGAGCAGTACTTC. Its translation: CASSLRQGARYEQYF.

The V and J genes are TRBV7-2 and TRBJ1-1, with D unclear. Trimming removed 0 bases at V and 4 bases at J, with 15 bases between. In germline, CDR1 is SGHTA, CDR2 FQGNSA. The CDR3 runs 16 residues. CDR3 nucleotides: TGTGCCAGCAGCTTAGCGCTGTCTCTCGCAGGCACTGAAGCTTTCTTT. Encoded protein: CASSLALSLAGTEAFF.

This clone was seen a handful of times. The rearrangement joins TRBV7-9 to TRBJ1-2, with D perhaps matching TRBD1 (5 bases). In germline, CDR1 is SEHNR, CDR2 FQNEAQ (reference sequence). V was shortened by 4 bases and J by 8 bases, with 14 bases between the two germline ends. The CDR3 runs to 13 residues. This CDR3 is CASSYTGTDGYTF. The CDR3 region has the DNA TGTGCCAGCAGCTACACCGGGACTGACGGCTACACCTTC. The variable domain in full, completed from reference TRBV7-9 and TRBJ1-2, reads DTGVSQNPRHKITKRGQNVTFRCDPISEHNRLYWYRQTLGQGPEFLTYFQNEAQLEKSRLLSDRFSAERPKGSFSTLEIQRTEQGDSAMYLCASSYTGTDGYTFGSGTRLTVV.

This clone was observed once. J is TRBJ1-5 and V is TRBV27; D gene uncertain. The CDR3 is 13 residues long. Germline-derived CDR1 and CDR2 are MNHEY and SMNVEV (reference sequence). Between the trimmed V and J ends, which lost 2 bases and 6 bases, there was a span of 8 bases. This CDR3 reads CASSLSWSQPQHF. The CDR3 DNA is TGTGCCAGCAGTTTAAGTTGGAGTCAGCCCCAGCATTTT.

The genes are TRBV4-3 and TRBJ1-1; no reliable D call. V lost 2 bases and J 1 base, leaving 11 bases between the germline ends. The CDR3 length is 15 residues. Germline V gives CDR1 LGHNA, CDR2 YSLEER. CDR3 region: CASSQTDQANTEAFF. For the CDR3, the DNA is TGCGCCAGCAGCCAAACCGATCAGGCGAACACTGAAGCTTTCTTT.

This clone was picked up one time. The sample has other DNA sequences that encode this CDR3 too. V gene TRBV6-5 combines with J gene TRBJ1-3; no firm D call. This CDR3 has 15 residues. The germline V gene encodes CDR1 MNHEY and CDR2 SVGAGI. The V gene lost 0 bases and the J gene lost 0 bases, with 6 bases spanning the gap. This CDR3 reads CASSYSRGSGNTIYF. As DNA, the CDR3 is TGTGCCAGCAGTTACTCGCGGGGCTCTGGAAACACCATATATTTT.

The rearrangement joins TRBV4-3 to TRBJ2-3, with D perhaps TRBD2 (5 bases). Germline CDR1 LGHNA, CDR2 YSLEER. CDR3 length: 15 residues. The V end lost 0 bases, the J end lost 6 bases, and 13 bases lay between the germline ends. CDR3 in amino acids: CASSQDRLSTDTQYF. In DNA, the CDR3 is TGCGCCAGCAGCCAAGATAGACTATCAACCGATACGCAGTATTTT.

V and J are TRBV28 and TRBJ1-6; D is perhaps TRBD1 (6 bases). Germline V gene lookup returns CDR1 MDHEN and CDR2 SYDVKM. Trimming pared 6 bases from V and 8 bases from J, leaving 14 bases between. This CDR3 is built from 14 residues. In DNA form, the CDR3 reads TGTGCCAGCAGCTCAACAGGGTCGCATTCACCCCTCCACTTT. Amino acids: CASSSTGSHSPLHF.

V gene TRBV3-1 (or the pseudogene TRBV3-2) combines with J gene TRBJ2-6, with TRBD1 as a possible D gene (6 bases). Trimming took off 7 bases at V and 0 bases at J, with 19 bases between the two ends. Germline V CDR1 and CDR2: LGHDT, YNNKEL (reference sequence). The CDR3 length is 18 residues. CDR3 DNA sequence: TGTGCCAGCACCTCAGGGGTGAACGGCCGCTCTGGGGCCAACGTCCTGACTTTC. Encoded protein: CASTSGVNGRSGANVLTF.

This chain links TRBV7-6 with TRBJ1-2; TRBD1 agrees at 7 bases. The CDR3 is made up of 14 amino acids. CDR1 is SGHVS and CDR2 is FNYEAQ in the germline V gene. V gave up 5 bases and J gave up 0 bases; unmatched junction bases: 3. CDR3 coding DNA: TGTGCCAGCAGCCGCCAGGGGGCTAACTATGGCTACACCTTC. Encoded protein: CASSRQGANYGYTF.

Regarding this clone: Other DNA sequences in the same sample also yield this CDR3. V gene TRBV11-3 combines with J gene TRBJ1-6, with 11 bases matching TRBD1. The CDR3 has 14 amino acids. After removal of 4 bases from V and 10 bases from J, the junction contained 3 bases not matched to a gene. CDR1 is SGHNT and CDR2 is YENEEA in the germline V gene. In DNA, the CDR3 is TGTGCCAGCAGCTCGGGACAGGGGGACTCACCCCTCCACTTT. Its translation is CASSSGQGDSPLHF.

The chain uses TRBV7-6 and TRBJ1-3, with 7 bases identical to TRBD1. With V trimmed by 5 bases and J by 0 bases, 7 bases remained unmatched. Germline CDR1 SGHVS, CDR2 FNYEAQ. The CDR3 loop spans 16 amino acids. CDR3 region: CASSQRQGGSGNTIYF. The CDR3 DNA follows: TGTGCCAGCAGCCAACGACAGGGCGGCTCTGGAAACACCATATATTTT.

The rearrangement uses TRBV7-2 and TRBJ1-5, with 8 positions matching TRBD1. V dropped 3 bases and J dropped 4; count of bases not matched to a gene: 2. The CDR3 sequence is 14 residues long. CDR1 and CDR2 from the germline V gene are SGHTA and FQGNSA. The CDR3, as DNA: TGTGCCAGCAGCTTCCGGGACAGGAATCAGCCCCAGCATTTT. Its protein is CASSFRDRNQPQHF.

This chain connects TRBV5-1 to TRBJ2-1; 7 bases align to TRBD2. The CDR3 sequence is 15 residues long. In germline, CDR1 is SGHRS, CDR2 YFSETQ. The V segment lost 0 bases and the J segment 5 bases; nucleotides outside the gene matches: 5. DNA of the CDR3: TGCGCCAGCAGCTTGGGGACCGGGAGGCACAATGAGCAGTTCTTC. Translating gives CASSLGTGRHNEQFF.

This chain joins TRBV7-9 and TRBJ2-7; 11 bases are a match to TRBD2. V shed 5 bases, J shed 1 base, and the junction held 4 bases outside the gene matches. The CDR3 extends over 15 amino acids. Germline V gene sequence: CDR1 SEHNR, CDR2 FQNEAQ (reference sequence). The CDR3 sequence: CASSLGTSGSYEQYF. The CDR3 nucleotides are TGTGCCAGCAGCCTTGGGACTAGCGGTTCCTACGAGCAGTACTTC.